The clone carrying this TCR beta chain was seen ten or more times. The antigen is unknown. The sample originates from a study of response to subunit inactivated influenza vaccine. The study, taken as a whole, reports: Researchers suggested that each seasonal influenza vaccination recruits few new T cells.

Unmatched junction bases numbered 5, after V lost 5 bases and J lost 2 bases. The CDR3 contains 14 residues. CDR1 is MDHEN and CDR2 is SYDVKM in the germline V gene. Each CDR3 protein gets one entry after TCRdb re-called the RT-PCR reads with MiXCR. The sample lists hundreds of thousands of distinct CDR3 sequences, approximately 15% occurring once. The genes are TRBV28 and TRBJ2-5, with 7 bases matching TRBD1. The sequencing used PBMCs from blood, collected roughly 15 days before vaccination. The TCR originated in a man in his fifties who received an inactivated influenza vaccine. The CDR3 DNA reads TGTGCCAGCAGTCTGGACAGGTCTCAAGAGACCCAGTACTTC. Its protein is CASSLDRSQETQYF.